This record covers a single T cell receptor (beta chain). These data come from a study of blood T cell repertoires in COVID-19. Study overall: COVID-19 samples, acute and convalescent, were from the United States, Italy and Spain. In each case, the material was cDNA or gDNA derived from T cells, B-cell-depleted T cells, or PBMCs.

The CDR3 covers 14 residues. V was shortened by 5 bases and J by 10 bases, with 20 bases between the two germline ends. From germline, CDR1 is SGHAT and CDR2 FQNNGV. In the original analysis: Using reference gene primer amplification, nucleated cell counts were estimated. Generated by immunoSEQ multiplex PCR, the TCRdb table keeps only in-frame clones and is missing some. From that table come the V and J calls and clone size; the DNA was used to work out D and trimming. Here the sample spans about 73,000 clones, around 77% being singletons. The clonotype comes from a man between 65 and 79 years old with COVID-19, enrolled during active disease. This chain uses TRBV11-2 with TRBJ1-1; no definite D call. The sample comprised peripheral blood. The CDR3 loop is CASSQKTTTGRAFF. For the CDR3, the DNA is TGTGCCAGCAGCCAAAAAACCACGACGGGGAGAGCTTTCTTT.